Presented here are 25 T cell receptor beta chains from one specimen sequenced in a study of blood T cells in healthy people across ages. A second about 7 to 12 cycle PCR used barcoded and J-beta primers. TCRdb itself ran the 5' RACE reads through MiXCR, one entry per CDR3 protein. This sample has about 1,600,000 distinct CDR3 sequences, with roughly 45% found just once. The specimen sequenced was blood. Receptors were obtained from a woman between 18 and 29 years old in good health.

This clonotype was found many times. The CDR3 is CASRETVQNTDTQYF. The CDR3 DNA reads TGCGCCAGCAGGGAGACTGTGCAAAACACAGATACGCAGTATTTT. The V and J genes are TRBV5-1 and TRBJ2-3, with no clear D. Germline V CDR1 and CDR2: SGHRS, YFSETQ. With 5 bases removed from V and 2 bases from J, the gap between germline ends came to 15 bases. The CDR3 spans 15 residues.

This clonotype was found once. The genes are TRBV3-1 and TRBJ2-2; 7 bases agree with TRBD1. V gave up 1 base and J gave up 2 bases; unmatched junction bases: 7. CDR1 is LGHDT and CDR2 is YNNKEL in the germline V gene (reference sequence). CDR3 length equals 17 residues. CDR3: CASSQAHRGVNTGELFF. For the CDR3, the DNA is TGTGCCAGCAGCCAAGCCCACAGGGGAGTCAACACCGGGGAGCTGTTTTTT.

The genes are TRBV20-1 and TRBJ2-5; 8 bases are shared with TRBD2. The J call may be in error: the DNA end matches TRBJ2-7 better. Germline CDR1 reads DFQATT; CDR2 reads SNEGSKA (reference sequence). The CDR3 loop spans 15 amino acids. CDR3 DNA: TGCAGTGCTAGAGATGTGCGGTCGGCGGGGGGCGAGCAGTACTTC. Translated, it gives CSARDVRSAGGEQYF.

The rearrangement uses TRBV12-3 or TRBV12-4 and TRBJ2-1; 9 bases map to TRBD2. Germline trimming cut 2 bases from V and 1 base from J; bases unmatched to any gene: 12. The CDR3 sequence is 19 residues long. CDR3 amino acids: CASSLRGSAGGGSYNEQFF. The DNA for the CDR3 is TGTGCCAGCAGTTTAAGAGGGTCAGCGGGAGGTGGGTCCTACAATGAGCAGTTCTTC.

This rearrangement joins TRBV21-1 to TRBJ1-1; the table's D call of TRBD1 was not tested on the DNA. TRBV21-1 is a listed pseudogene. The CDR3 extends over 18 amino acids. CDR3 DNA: TGTGCCAGCAGCAAACCTGCCCAGAGGGGGGATATGAACACTGAAGCTTTCTTT. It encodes CASSKPAQRGDMNTEAFF.

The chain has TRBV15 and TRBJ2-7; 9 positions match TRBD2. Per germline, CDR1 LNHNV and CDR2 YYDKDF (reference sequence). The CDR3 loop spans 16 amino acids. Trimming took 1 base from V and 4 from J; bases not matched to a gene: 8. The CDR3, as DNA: TGTGCCACCAGCAGAGTCATAGCGGGAGCGATTTACGAGCAGTACTTC. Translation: CATSRVIAGAIYEQYF.

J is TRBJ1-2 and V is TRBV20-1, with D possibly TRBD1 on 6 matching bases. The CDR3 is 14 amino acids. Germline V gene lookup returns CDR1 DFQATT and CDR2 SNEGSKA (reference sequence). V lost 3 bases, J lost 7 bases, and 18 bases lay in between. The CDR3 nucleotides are TGCAGTGCTAGCGTGCAGGGGATGAGGGGTGGCTACACCTTC. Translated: CSASVQGMRGGYTF.

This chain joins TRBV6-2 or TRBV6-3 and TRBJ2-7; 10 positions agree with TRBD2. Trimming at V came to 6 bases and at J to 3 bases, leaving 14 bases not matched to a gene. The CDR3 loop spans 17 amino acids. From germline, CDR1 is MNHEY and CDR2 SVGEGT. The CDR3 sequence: CASSPTRLAGALYEQYF. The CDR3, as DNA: TGTGCCAGCAGCCCTACGAGGCTAGCGGGGGCACTCTACGAGCAGTACTTC.

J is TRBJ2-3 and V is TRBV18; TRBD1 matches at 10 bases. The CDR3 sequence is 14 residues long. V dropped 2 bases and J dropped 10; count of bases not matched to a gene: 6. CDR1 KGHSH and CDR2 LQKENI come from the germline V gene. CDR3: CASSPSTGTGAQYF. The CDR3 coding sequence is TGTGCCAGCTCACCATCTACCGGGACAGGGGCGCAGTATTTT.

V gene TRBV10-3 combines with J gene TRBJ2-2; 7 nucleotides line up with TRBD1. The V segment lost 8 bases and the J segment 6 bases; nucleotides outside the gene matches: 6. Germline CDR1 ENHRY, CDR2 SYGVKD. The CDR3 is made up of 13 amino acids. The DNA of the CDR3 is TGTGCCATCGGCCAGGGGGTATCCGGGGAGCTGTTTTTT. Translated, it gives CAIGQGVSGELFF.

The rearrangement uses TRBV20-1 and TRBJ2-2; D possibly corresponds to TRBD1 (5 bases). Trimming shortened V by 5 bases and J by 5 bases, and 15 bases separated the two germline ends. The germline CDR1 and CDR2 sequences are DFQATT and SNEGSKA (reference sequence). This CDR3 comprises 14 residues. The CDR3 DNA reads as TGCAGTGCTGCACCAGGGATGGGGACCGGGGAGCTGTTTTTT. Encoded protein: CSAAPGMGTGELFF.

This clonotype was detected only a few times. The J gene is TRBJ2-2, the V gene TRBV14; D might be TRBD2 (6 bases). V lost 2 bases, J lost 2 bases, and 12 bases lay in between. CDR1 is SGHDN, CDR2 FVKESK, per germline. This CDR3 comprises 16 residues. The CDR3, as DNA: TGTGCCAGCAGCCAAACCACTAGCCCTAACACCGGGGAGCTGTTTTTT. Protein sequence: CASSQTTSPNTGELFF.

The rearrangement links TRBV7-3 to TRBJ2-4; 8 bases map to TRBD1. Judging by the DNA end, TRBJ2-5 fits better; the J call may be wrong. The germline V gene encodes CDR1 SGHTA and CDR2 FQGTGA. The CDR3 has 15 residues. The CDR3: CASSQGTGTQETQYF. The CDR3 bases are TGTGCCAGCAGTCAAGGGACAGGCACCCAAGAGACCCAGTACTTC.

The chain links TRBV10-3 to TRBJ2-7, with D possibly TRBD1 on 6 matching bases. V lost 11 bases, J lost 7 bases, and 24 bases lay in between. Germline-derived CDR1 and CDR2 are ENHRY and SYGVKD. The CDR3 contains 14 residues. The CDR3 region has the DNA TGTGCCGCTCGAACGGACAGCTCTAACAATGAGCAGTACTTC. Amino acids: CAARTDSSNNEQYF.

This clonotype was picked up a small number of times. CDR3: CSVGGGRDYEQYF. Here the CDR3 DNA reads TGCAGCGTTGGGGGCGGGAGGGACTACGAGCAGTACTTC. The chain has TRBV29-1 and TRBJ2-7; 9 positions match TRBD2. CDR3 size: 13 residues. V lost 4 bases to trimming and J lost 3 bases; unmatched junction nucleotides: 4. CDR1 SQVTM and CDR2 ANQGSEA come from the germline V gene.

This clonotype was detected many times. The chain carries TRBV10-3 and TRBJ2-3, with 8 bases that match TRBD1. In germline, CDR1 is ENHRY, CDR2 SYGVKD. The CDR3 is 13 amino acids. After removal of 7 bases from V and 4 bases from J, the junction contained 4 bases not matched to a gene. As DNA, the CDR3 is TGTGCCATCACGCAGGGGGCACCAGATACGCAGTATTTT. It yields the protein CAITQGAPDTQYF.

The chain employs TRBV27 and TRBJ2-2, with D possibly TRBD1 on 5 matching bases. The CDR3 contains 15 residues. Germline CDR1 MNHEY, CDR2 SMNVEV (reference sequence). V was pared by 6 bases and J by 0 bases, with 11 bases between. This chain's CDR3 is CASREDTANTGELFF. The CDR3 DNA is TGTGCCAGCAGAGAGGACACCGCGAACACCGGGGAGCTGTTTTTT.

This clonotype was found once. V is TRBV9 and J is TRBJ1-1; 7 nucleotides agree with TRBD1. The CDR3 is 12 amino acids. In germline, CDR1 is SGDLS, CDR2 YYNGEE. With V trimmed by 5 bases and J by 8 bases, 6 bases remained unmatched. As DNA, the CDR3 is TGTGCCAGCAGTCAGGGGGAGGGAGAAGCTTTCTTT. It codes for CASSQGEGEAFF.

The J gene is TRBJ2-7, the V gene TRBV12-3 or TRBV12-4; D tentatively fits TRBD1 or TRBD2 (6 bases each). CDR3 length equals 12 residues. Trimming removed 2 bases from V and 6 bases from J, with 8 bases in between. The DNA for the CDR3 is TGTGCCAGCAGTTTACGGGGGCGCGAGCAGTACTTC. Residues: CASSLRGREQYF.

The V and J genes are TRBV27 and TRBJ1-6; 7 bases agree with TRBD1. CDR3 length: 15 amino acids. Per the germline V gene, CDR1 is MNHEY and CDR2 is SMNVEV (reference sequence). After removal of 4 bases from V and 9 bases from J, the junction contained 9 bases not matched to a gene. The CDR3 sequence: CASSSDRVIFSPLHF. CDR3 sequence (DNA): TGTGCCAGCAGTTCCGACAGGGTGATTTTTTCACCCCTCCACTTT.

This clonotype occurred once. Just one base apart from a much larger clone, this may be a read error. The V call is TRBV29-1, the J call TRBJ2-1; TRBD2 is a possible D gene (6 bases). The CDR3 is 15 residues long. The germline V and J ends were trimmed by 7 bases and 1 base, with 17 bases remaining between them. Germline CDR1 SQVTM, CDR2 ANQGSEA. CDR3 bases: TGCAGCGCTGAGGCCGGGGGAAGATCCTACAATGAGCAGTTCTTC. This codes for CSAEAGGRSYNEQFF.

CDR3 sequence: CASIGRGMSTGELFF. CDR3 DNA: TGTGCCAGCATTGGAAGGGGGATGAGCACCGGGGAGCTGTTTTTT. V is TRBV3-1 and J is TRBJ2-2; TRBD1 is a possible D gene (6 bases). Trimming removed 7 bases from V and 4 bases from J, with 16 bases in between. The CDR3 loop spans 15 amino acids. The germline V gene has CDR1 LGHDT and CDR2 YNNKEL (reference sequence).

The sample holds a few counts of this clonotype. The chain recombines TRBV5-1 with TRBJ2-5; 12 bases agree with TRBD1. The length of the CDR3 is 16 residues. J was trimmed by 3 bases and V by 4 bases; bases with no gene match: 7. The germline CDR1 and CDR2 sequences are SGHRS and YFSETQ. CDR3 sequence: CASSLGTGGVKETQYF. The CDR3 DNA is TGCGCCAGCAGCCTAGGGACAGGGGGCGTTAAAGAGACCCAGTACTTC.

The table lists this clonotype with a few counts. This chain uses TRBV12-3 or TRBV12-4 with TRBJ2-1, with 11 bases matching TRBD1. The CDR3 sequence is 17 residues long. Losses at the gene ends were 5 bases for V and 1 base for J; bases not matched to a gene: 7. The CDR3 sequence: CASSGQGAGWSYNEQFF. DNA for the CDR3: TGTGCCAGCAGTGGACAGGGGGCGGGTTGGTCCTACAATGAGCAGTTCTTC.

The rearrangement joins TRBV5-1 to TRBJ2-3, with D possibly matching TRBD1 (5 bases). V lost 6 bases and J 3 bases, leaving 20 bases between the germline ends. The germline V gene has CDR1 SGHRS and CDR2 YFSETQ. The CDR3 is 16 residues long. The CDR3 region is CASTKLAQGGTDTQYF. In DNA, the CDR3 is TGCGCCAGCACCAAGCTTGCTCAGGGTGGTACAGATACGCAGTATTTT.